The source of this T cell receptor (beta chain) is a study of blood T cell repertoires in COVID-19. Study at large: The United States, Italy and Spain provided the acute and convalescent COVID-19 samples. Sample material is recorded as cDNA or gDNA derived from T cells, B-cell-depleted T cells, or PBMCs.

Germline CDR1 and CDR2: GTSNPN and SVGIG (reference sequence). The CDR3 is 14 amino acids. V was trimmed by 0 bases and J by 4 bases, leaving 10 bases between them. Turning to this clone: Within the sample, other DNA sequences also encode this same CDR3.

As processed by the authors: Amplification from reference gene primers served as the basis for estimated nucleated cell counts. TCRdb's table, derived via immunoSEQ multiplex PCR, lists solely in-frame clones and lacks some. D and trimming come from the DNA, and the V and J calls and clone size come from that table. The data show 65,000 to 85,000 clones, 89% seen once. The V and J genes are TRBV30 and TRBJ1-3; D not certain. The sequenced sample consisted of peripheral blood. This clonotype was sampled from a man aged 50 or older with active COVID-19. This CDR3 reads CAWSVLLPGNTIYF. CDR3 DNA: TGTGCCTGGAGTGTACTTTTACCCGGAAACACCATATATTTT.